This T cell receptor (beta chain) emerged from a study of cytomegalovirus exposure and HLA in healthy donors. Findings and limits, study-wide: When the data were analyzed later, several of the most significant clusters appeared to be linked to common viral pathogens. Indistinguishability led to the exclusion of some V segments, TRBV6-2 and TRBV6-3 included.

This CDR3 contains 14 residues. Trimming cost V 4 bases and J 3 bases; bases outside gene matches: 2. Germline loops: CDR1 SGHRS, CDR2 YFSETQ. This clone was observed a few times. The antigen remains undetermined. Researchers ran the PCR with 60 Vbeta and 13 Jbeta primers. Here immunoSEQ multiplex PCR was the method, and the copy in TCRdb shows in-frame clones only, minus some. The data contain 100,000 to 150,000 clones, roughly 9% of them singletons. The chain carries TRBV5-1 and TRBJ2-5; TRBD2 matches 11 bases. Specimen: PBMCs. This receptor was identified in a middle-aged woman in good health and CMV-seropositive. CDR3 DNA: TGCGCCAGCAGCCCGGGACTAGCGGAAGAGACCCAGTACTTC. It specifies CASSPGLAEETQYF.